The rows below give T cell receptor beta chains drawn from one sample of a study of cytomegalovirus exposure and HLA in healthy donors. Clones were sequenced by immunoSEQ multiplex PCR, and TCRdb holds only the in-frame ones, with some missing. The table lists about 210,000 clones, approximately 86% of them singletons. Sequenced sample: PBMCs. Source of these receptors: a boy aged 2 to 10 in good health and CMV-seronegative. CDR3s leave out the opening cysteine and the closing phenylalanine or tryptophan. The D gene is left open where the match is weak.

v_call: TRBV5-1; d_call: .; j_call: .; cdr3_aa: ASSFRGGYEQY
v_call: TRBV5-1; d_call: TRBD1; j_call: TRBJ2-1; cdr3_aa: ASSWPGFQTGIRNLTYNEQF
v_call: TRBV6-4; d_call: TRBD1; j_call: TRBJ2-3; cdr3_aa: ATRDRDGPTDTQY
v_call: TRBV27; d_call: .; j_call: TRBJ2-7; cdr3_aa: ASSFLGGGSYEQY
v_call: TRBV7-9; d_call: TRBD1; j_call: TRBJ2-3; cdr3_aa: ASSLAKTGQSDTQY
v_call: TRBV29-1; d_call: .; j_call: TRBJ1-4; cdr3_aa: SGRSADNEKLF
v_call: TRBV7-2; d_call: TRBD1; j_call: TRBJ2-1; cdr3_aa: ASSSTGGLIEQF
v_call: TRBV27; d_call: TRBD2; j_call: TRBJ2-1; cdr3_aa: ASSLVGALADEQF
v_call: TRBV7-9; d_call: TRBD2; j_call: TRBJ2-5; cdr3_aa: ASSPRLAEETQY
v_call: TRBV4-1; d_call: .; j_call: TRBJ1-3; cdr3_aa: ASSREGPSGNTIY
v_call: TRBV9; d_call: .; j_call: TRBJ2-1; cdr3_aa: ASSPGLREQF
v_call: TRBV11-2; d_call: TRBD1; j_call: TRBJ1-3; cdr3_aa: ASSYPDRGAPFDTIY
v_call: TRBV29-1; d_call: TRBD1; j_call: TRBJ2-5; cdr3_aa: SVDRTGQETQY
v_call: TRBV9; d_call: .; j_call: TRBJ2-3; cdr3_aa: ASSADSGDPSTDTQY
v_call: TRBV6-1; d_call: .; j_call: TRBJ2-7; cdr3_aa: ASRPTSNEQY
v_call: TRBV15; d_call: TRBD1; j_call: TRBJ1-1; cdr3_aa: ATRGTGSYTEAF
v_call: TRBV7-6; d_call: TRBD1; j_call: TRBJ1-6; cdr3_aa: ASSLARGRGDSPLH
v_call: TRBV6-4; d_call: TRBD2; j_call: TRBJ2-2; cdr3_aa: ASSDSSGGVNTGELF
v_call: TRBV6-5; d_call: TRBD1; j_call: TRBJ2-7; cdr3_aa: ASSLGRGSSYEQY
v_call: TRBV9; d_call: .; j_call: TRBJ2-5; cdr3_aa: ASSQGREILETQY
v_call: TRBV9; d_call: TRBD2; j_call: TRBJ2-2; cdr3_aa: ASSVDGSGITGELF
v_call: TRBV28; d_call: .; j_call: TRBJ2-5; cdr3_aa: ASRLVGRETQY
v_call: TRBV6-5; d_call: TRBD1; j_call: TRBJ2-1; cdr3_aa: ASSYRGQGAGEQF
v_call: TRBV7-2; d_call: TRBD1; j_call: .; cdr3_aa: ASSAPGGLFSEQY
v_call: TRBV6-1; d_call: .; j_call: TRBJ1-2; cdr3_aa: ATRVPKGNDYGYT
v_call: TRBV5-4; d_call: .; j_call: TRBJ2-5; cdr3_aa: ASSRWGQGPQETQY
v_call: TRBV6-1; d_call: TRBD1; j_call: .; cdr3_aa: ASSRQGSDFYEQY
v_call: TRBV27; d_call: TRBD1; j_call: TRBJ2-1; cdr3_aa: ASSTTGGLDNEQF
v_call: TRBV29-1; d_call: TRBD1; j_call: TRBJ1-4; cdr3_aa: SVARDSGEKLF
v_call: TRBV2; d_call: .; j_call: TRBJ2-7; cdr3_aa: ASSEDRIPSN
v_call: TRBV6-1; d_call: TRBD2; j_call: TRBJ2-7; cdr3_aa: ASGQGTSGMGEQY